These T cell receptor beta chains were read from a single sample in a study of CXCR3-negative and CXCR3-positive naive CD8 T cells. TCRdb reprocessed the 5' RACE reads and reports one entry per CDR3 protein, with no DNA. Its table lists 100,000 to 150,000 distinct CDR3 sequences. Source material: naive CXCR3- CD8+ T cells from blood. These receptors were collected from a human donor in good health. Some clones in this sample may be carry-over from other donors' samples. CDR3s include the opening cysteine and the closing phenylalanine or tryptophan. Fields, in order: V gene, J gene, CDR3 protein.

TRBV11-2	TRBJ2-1	CASSFLSGDLYNEQFF
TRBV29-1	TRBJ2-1	CSVVGSSYNEQFF
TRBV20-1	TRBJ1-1	CSAREAEMNTEAFF
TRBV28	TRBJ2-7	CASRDIHSYEQYF
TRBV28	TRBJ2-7	CASLAGTGVDEQYF
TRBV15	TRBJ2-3	CATSTGGGAVDTQYF
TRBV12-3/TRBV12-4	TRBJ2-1	CASLWRGAHNEQFF
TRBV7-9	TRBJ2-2	CASSGSRGLAGYTGELFF
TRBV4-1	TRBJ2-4	CASSEGPPDIQYF
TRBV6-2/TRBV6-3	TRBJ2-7	CASSPILRTGFIYEQYF
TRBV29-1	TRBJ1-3	CSTRVGNTIYF
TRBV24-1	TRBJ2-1	CAGLRGVAYNEQFF
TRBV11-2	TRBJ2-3	CASSLVSDTQYF
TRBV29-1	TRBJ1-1	CSVEDRELTESFF
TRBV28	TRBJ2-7	CASSSIGTGSAYEQYF
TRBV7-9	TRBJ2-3	CASSLVGGATDTQYF
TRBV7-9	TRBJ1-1	CASSSQGAANTEAFF
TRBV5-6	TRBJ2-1	CASAQEGAYNEQFF
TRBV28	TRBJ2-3	CASSSTFTGTASNTQYF
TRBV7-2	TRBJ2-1	CASSLAISSYNEQFF
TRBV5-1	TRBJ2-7	CASGNSYEQYF
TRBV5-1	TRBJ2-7	CASSLEWVGGDYEQYF
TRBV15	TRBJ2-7	CATRDFGGEQYF
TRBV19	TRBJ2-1	CASTPGQFYNEQFF
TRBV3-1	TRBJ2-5	CASSQGDRTYQETQYF
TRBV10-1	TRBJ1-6	CASSGRDACWDSPLHF
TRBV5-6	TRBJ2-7	CASSPGQGIYEQYF
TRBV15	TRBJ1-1	CATSRDNRGLRNTEAFF
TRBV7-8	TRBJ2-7	CASSLAEGGQDLSYEQYF
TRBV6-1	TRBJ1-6	CASSLTGPFSPLHF
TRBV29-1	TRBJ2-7	CSVEGRGDEQYF
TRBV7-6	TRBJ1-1	CASSLGRGGVMNNEAFF
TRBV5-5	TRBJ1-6	CASSLVLATTYNSPLHF
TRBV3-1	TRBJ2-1	CASRESGGSYNEQFF
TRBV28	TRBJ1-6	CASSPIAGANSPLHF
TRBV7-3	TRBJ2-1	CASSLENNEQFF
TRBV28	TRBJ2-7	CASSLSSDPYEQYF